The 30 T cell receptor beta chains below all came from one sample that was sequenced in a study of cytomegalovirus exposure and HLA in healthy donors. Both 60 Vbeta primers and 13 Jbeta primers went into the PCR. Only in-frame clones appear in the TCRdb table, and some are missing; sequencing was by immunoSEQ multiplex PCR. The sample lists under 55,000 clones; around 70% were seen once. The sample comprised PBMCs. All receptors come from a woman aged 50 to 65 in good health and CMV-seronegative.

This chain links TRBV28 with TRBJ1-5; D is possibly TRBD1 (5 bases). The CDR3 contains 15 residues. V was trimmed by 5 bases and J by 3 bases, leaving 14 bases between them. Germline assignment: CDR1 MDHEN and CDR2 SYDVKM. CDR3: CASSILQGSNQPQHF. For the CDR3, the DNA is TGTGCCAGCAGTATACTCCAGGGTTCCAATCAGCCCCAGCATTTT.

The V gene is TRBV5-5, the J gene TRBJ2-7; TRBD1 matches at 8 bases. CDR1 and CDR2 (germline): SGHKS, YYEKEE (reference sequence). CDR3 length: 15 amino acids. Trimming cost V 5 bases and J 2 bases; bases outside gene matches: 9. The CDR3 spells CASSPAGQGTYEQYF. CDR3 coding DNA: TGTGCCAGCAGTCCCGCCGGACAGGGAACCTACGAGCAGTACTTC.

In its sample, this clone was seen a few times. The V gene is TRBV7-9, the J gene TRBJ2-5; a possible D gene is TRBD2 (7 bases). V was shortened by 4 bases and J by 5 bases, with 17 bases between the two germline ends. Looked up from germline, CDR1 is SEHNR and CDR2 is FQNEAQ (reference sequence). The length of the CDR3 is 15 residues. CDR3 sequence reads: CASSSKGGPGETQYF. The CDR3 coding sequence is TGTGCCAGCAGCTCCAAGGGGGGGCCCGGGGAGACCCAGTACTTC. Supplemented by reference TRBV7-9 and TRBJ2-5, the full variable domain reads DTGVSQNPRHKITKRGQNVTFRCDPISEHNRLYWYRQTLGQGPEFLTYFQNEAQLEKSRLLSDRFSAERPKGSFSTLEIQRTEQGDSAMYLCASSSKGGPGETQYFGPGTRLLVL.

Written as DNA, the CDR3 is TGTGCCAGCAGCCTTGACCGGGACAGGGGGTATCAGCCCCAGCATTTT. This codes for CASSLDRDRGYQPQHF. The chain employs TRBV7-8 and TRBJ1-5; 11 bases agree with TRBD1. The germline V gene has CDR1 SGHVS and CDR2 FQNEAQ. V was clipped by 5 bases and J by 5 bases; unmatched bases: 8. The CDR3 consists of 16 residues. Looking up the rest from reference TRBV7-8 and TRBJ1-5 gives the full variable domain: GAGVSQSPRYKVAKRGQDVALRCDPISGHVSLFWYQQALGQGPEFLTYFQNEAQLDKSGLPSDRFFAERPEGSVSTLKIQRTQQEDSAVYLCASSLDRDRGYQPQHFGDGTRLSIL.

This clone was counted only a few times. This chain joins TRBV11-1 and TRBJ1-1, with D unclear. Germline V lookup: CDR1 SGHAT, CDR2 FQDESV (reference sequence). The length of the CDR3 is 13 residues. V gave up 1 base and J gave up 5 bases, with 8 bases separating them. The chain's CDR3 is CASSLEARTEAFF. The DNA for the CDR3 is TGTGCCAGCAGCTTAGAGGCGAGGACTGAAGCTTTCTTT.

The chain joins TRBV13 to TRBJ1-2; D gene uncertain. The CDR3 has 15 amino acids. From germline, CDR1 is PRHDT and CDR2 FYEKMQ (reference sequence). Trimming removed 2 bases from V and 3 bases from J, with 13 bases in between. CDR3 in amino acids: CASSLPRGTYYGYTF. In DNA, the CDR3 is TGTGCCAGCAGCTTACCCCGGGGTACTTACTATGGCTACACCTTC.

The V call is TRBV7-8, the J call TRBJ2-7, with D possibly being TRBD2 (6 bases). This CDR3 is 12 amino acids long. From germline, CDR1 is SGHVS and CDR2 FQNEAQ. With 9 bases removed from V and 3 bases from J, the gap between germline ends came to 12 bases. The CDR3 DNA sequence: TGTGCCAGTAGCGGTCGGGGCTACGAGCAGTACTTC. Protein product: CASSGRGYEQYF.

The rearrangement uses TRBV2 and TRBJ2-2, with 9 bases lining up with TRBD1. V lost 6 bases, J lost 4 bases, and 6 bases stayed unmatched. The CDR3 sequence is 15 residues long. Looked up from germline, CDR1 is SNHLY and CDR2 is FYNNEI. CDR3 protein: CASSPLDRGTGELFF. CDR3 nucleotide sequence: TGTGCCAGCAGCCCTTTGGACAGGGGCACCGGGGAGCTGTTTTTT.

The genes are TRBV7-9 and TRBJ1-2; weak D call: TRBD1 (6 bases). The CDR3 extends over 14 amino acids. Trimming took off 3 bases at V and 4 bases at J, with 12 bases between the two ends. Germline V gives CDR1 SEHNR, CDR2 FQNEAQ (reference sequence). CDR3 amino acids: CASSFTGFGYGYTF. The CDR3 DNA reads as TGTGCCAGCAGCTTTACAGGGTTTGGCTATGGCTACACCTTC. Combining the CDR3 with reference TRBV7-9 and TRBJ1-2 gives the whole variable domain DTGVSQNPRHKITKRGQNVTFRCDPISEHNRLYWYRQTLGQGPEFLTYFQNEAQLEKSRLLSDRFSAERPKGSFSTLEIQRTEQGDSAMYLCASSFTGFGYGYTFGSGTRLTVV.

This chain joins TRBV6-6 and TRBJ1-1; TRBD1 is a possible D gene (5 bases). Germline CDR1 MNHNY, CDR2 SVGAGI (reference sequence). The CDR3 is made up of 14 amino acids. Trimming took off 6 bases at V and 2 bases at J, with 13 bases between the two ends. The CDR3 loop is CASSRGVQNTEAFF. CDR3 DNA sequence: TGTGCCAGCAGCCGGGGGGTCCAAAACACTGAAGCTTTCTTT.

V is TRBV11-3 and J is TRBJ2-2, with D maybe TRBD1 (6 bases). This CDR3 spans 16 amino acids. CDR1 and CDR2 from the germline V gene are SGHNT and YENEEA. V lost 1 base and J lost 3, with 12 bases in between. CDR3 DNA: TGTGCCAGCAGCTTAGGGAGGACAGCTGACACCGGGGAGCTGTTTTTT. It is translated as CASSLGRTADTGELFF.

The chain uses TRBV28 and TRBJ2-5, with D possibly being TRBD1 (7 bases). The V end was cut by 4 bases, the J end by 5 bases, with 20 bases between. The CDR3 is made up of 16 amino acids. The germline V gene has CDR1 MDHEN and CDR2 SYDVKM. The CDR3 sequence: CASSSPSAGGRETQYF. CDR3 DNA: TGTGCCAGCAGTTCCCCCTCGGCAGGGGGGAGGGAGACCCAGTACTTC.

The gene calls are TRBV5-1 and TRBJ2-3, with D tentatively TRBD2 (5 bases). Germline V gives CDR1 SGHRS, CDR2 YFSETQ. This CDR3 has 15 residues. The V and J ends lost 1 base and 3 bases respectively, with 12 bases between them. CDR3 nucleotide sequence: TGCGCCAGCAGCTTGTGGGGAGTGGGGACAGATACGCAGTATTTT. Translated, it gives CASSLWGVGTDTQYF.

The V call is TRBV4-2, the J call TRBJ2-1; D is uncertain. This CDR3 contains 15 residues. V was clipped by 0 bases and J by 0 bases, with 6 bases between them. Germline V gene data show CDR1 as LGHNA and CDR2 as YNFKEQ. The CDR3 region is CASSQEASSYNEQFF. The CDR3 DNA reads TGTGCCAGCAGCCAAGAGGCTAGCTCCTACAATGAGCAGTTCTTC.

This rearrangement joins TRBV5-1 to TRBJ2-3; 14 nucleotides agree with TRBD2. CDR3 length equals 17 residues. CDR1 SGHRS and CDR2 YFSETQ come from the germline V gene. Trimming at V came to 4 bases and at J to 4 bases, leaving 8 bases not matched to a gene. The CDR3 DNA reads TGCGCCAGCAGCACCGGGACTAGCGGGAGTTTGGCAGATACGCAGTATTTT. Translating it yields CASSTGTSGSLADTQYF.

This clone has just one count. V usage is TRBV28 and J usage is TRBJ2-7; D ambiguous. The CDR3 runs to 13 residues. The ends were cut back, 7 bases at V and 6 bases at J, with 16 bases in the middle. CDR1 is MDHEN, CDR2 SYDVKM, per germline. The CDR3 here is CASTGGAPTEQYV. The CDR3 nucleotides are TGTGCCAGCACGGGTGGCGCGCCTACCGAGCAGTACGTC.

CDR3 nucleotides: TGTGCCAGCAGCCAGGACAGGGATCAGCCCCAGCATTTT. This encodes CASSQDRDQPQHF. The chain links TRBV7-2 to TRBJ1-5; TRBD1 matches 8 bases. This CDR3 has 13 amino acids. The V gene end was trimmed by 5 bases and the J gene end by 5 bases; junction bases not matched to a gene: 2. Germline CDR1 is SGHTA and CDR2 is FQGNSA.

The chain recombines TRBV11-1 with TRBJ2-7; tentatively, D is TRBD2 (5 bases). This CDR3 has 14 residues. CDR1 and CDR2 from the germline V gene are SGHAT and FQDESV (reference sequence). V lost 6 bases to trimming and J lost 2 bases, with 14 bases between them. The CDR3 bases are TGTGCCAGCAGACCGGAGGCGGATACCTACGAGCAGTACTTC. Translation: CASRPEADTYEQYF.

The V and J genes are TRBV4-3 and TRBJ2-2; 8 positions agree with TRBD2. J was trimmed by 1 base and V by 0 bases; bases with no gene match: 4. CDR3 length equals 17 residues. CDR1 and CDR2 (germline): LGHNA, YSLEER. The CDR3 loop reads CASSQDPAGVNTGELFF. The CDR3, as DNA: TGCGCCAGCAGCCAAGACCCAGCGGGGGTGAACACCGGGGAGCTGTTTTTT.

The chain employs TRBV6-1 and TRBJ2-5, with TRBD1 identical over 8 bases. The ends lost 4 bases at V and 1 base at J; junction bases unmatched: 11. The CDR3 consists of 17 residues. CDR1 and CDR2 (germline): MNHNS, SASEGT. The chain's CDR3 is CASSGQGIGPGQETQYF. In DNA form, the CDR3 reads TGTGCCAGCAGTGGACAGGGGATCGGCCCGGGCCAAGAGACCCAGTACTTC.

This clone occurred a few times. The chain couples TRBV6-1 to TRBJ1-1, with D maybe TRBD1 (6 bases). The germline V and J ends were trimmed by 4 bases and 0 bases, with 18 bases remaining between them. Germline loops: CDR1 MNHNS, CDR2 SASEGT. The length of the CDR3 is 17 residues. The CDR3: CASSVYREIHMNTEAFF. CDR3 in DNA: TGTGCCAGCAGTGTTTACAGGGAGATCCACATGAACACTGAAGCTTTCTTT.

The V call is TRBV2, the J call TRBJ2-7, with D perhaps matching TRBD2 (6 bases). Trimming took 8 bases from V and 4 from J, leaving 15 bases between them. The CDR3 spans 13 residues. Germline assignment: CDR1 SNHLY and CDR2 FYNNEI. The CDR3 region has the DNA TGTGCCAGCTCCCAGGAGGGTCCTTACGAGCAGTACTTC. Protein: CASSQEGPYEQYF.

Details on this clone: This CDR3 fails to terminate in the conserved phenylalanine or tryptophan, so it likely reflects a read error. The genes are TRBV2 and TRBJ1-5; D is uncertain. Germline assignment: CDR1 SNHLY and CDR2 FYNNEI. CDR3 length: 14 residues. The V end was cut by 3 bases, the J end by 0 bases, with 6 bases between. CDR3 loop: CASSEAFSNQPQHV. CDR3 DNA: TGTGCCAGCAGTGAGGCCTTTAGCAATCAGCCCCAGCATGTT.

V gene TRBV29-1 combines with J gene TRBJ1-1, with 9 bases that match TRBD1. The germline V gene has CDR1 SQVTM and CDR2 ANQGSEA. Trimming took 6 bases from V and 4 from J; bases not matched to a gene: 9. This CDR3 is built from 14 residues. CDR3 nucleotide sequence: TGCAGCGTCATAACAGGGGGCATTGGCACTGAAGCTTTCTTT. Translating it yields CSVITGGIGTEAFF.

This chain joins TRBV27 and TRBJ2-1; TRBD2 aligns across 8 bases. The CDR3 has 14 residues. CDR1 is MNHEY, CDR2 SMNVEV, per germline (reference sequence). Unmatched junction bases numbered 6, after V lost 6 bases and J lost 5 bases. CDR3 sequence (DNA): TGTGCCAGCAGCCTCGGACTAGCAGACAATGAGCAGTTCTTC. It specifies CASSLGLADNEQFF.

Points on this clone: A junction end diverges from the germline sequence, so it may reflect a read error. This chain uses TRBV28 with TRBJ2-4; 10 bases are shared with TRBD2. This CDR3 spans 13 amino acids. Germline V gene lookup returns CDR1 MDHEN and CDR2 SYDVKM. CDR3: CASSLGLAGDVHF. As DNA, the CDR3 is TGTGCCAGCAGTTTAGGGCTAGCGGGAGATGTCCACTTC.

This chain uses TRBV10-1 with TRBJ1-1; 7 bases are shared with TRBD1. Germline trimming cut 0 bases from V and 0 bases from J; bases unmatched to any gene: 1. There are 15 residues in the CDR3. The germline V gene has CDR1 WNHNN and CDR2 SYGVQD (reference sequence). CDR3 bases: TGCGCCAGCAGTGAGTCGCAGGGGGTGAACACTGAAGCTTTCTTT. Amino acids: CASSESQGVNTEAFF.

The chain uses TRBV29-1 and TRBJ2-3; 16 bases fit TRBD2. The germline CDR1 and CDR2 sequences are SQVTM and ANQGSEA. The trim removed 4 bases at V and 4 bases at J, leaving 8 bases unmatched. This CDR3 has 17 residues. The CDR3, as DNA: TGCAGCGTTGGGGGGACTAGCGGGAGGGCCCCGGCAGATACGCAGTATTTT. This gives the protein CSVGGTSGRAPADTQYF.

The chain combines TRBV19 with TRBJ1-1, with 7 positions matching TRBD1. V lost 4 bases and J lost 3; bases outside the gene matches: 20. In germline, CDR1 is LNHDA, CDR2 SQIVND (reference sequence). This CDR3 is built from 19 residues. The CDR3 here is CASSKNAAWGQGGHTEAFF. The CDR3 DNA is TGTGCCAGTAGTAAAAATGCGGCGTGGGGACAAGGGGGCCACACTGAAGCTTTCTTT.

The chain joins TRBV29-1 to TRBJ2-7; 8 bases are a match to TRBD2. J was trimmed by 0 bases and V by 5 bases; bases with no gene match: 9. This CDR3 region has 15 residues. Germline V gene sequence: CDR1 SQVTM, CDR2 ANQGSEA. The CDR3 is CSVIGTGTSSYEQYF. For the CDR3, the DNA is TGCAGCGTTATAGGTACCGGGACTAGCTCCTACGAGCAGTACTTC.